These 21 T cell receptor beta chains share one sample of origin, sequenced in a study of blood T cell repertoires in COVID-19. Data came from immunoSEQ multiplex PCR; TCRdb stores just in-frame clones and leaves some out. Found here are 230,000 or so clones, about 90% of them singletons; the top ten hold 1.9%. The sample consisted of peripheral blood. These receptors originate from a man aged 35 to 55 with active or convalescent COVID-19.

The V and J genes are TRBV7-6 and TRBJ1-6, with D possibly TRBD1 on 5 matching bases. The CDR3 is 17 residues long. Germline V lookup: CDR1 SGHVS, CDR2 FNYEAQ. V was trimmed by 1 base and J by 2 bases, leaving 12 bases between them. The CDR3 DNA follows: TGTGCCAGCAGCTTAGAAGGGGTCCGCACCTATAATTCACCCCTCCACTTT. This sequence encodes CASSLEGVRTYNSPLHF.

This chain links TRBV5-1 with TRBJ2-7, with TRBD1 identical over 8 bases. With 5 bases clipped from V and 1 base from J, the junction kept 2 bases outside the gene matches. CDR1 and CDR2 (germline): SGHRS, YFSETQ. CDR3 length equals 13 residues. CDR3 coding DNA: TGCGCCAGCAGTAGGACAGGGTCCTACGAGCAGTACTTC. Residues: CASSRTGSYEQYF.

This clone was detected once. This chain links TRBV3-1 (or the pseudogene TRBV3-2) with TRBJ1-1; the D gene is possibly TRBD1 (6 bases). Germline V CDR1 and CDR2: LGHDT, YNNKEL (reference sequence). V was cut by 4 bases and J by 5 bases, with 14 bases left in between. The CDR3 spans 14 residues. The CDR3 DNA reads TGTGCCAGCAGCCCGGGACACCCCGGGACTGAAGCTTTCTTT. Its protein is CASSPGHPGTEAFF.

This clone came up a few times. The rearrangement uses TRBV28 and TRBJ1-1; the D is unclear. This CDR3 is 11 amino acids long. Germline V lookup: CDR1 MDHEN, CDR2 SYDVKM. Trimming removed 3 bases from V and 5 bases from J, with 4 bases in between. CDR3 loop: CASSLTTEAFF. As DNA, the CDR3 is TGTGCCAGCAGTTTGACTACTGAAGCTTTCTTT.

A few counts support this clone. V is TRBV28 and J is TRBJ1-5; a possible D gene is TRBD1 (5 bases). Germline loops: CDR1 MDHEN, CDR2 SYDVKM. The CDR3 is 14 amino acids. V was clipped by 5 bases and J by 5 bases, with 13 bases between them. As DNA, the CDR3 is TGTGCCAGCAGTACTAGGGACTCTTATCAGCCCCAGCATTTT. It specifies CASSTRDSYQPQHF.

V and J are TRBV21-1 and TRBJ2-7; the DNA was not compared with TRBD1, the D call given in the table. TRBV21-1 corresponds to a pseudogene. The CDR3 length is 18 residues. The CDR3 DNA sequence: TGTGCCAGCAGCAACCGGGACAGGAGAAGACCTGGCTCCTACGAGCAGTACTTC. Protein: CASSNRDRRRPGSYEQYF.

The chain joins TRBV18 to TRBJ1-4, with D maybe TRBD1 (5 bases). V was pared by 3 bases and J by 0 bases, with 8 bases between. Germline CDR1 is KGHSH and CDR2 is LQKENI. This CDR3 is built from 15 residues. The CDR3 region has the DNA TGTGCCAGCTCACCTCAGGGATCAACTAATGAAAAACTGTTTTTT. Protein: CASSPQGSTNEKLFF. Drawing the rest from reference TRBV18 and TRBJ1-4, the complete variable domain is NAGVMQNPRHLVRRRGQEARLRCSPMKGHSHVYWYRQLPEEGLKFMVYLQKENIIDESGMPKERFSAEFPKEGPSILRIQQVVRGDSAAYFCASSPQGSTNEKLFFGSGTQLSVL.

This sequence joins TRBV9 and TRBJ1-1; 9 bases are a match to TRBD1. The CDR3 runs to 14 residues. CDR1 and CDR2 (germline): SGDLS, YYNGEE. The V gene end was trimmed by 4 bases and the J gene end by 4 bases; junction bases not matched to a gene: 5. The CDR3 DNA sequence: TGTGCCAGCAGCCGCCAGACAGGGGGCACTGAAGCTTTCTTT. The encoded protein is CASSRQTGGTEAFF.

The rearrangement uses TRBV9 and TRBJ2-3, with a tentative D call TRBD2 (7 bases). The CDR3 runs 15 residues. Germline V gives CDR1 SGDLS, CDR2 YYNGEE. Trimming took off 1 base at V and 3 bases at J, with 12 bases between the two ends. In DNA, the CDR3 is TGTGCCAGCAGCGTAAGGGAGGGGGGGACAGATACGCAGTATTTT. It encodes CASSVREGGTDTQYF.

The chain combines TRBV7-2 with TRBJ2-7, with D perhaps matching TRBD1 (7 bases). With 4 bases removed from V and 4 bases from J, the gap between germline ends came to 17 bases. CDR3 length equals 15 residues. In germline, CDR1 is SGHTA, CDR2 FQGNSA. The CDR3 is CASSWRGQPEYEQYF. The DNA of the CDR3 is TGTGCCAGCAGCTGGAGGGGGCAGCCGGAATACGAGCAGTACTTC. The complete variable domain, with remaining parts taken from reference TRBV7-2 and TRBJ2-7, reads GAGVSQSPSNKVTEKGKDVELRCDPISGHTALYWYRQSLGQGLEFLIYFQGNSAPDKSGLPSDRFSAERTGGSVSTLTIQRTQQEDSAVYLCASSWRGQPEYEQYFGPGTRLTVT.

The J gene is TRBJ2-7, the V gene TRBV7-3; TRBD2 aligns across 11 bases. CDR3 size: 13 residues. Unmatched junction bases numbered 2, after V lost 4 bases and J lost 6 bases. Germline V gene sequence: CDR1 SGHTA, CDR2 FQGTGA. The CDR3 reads CASSSSGGLEQYF. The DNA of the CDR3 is TGTGCCAGCAGCTCTAGCGGGGGGCTCGAGCAGTACTTC.

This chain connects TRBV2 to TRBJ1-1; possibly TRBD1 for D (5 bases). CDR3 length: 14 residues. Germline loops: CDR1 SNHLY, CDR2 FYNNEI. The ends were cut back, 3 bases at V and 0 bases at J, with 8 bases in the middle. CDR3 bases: TGTGCCAGCAGTGACCGGGGGGTGAACACTGAAGCTTTCTTT. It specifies CASSDRGVNTEAFF.

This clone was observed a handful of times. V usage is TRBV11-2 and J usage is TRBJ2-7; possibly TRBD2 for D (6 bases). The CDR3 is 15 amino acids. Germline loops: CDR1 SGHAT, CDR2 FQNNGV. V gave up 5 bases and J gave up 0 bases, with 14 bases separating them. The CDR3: CASSPLALSSYEQYF. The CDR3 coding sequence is TGTGCCAGCAGCCCCCTAGCGTTAAGCTCCTACGAGCAGTACTTC.

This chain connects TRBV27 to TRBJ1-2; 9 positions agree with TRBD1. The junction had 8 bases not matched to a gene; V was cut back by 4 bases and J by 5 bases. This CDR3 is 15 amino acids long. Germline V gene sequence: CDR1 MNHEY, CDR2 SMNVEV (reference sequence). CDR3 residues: CASSSVDRGRYGYTF. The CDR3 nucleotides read TGTGCCAGCAGTTCGGTGGACAGGGGTCGGTATGGCTACACCTTC.

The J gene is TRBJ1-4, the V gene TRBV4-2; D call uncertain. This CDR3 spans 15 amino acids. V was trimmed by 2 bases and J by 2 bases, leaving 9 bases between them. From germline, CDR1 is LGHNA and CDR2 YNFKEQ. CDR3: CASSQPGSTNEKLFF. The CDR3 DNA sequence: TGTGCCAGCAGCCAACCCGGTTCGACTAATGAAAAACTGTTTTTT.

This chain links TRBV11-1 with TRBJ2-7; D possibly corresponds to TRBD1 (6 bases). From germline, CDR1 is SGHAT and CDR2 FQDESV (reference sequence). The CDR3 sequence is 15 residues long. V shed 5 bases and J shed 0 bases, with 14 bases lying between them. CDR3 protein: CASSRDRPSSYEQYF. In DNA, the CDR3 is TGTGCCAGCAGCCGCGACAGGCCTTCCTCCTACGAGCAGTACTTC.

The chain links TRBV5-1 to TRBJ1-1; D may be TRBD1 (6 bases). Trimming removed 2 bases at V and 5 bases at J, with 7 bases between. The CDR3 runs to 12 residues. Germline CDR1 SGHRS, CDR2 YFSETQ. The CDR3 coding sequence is TGCGCCAGCAGCTTAACAGGGACTGAAGCTTTCTTT. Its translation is CASSLTGTEAFF.

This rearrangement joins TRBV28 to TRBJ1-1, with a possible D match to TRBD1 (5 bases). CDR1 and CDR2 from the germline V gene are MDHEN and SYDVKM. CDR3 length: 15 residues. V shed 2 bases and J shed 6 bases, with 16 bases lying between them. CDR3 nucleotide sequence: TGTGCCAGCAGTTTAGGGGCCCTACCAGCCCCTGAAGCTTTCTTT. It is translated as CASSLGALPAPEAFF.

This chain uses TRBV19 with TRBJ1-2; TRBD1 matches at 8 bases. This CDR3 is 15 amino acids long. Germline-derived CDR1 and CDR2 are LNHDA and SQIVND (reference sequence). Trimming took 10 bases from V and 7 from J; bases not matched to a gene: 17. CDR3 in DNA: TGTGCCACCACAGGGGGGCCTTCGCTGGGGGCTGGCTACACCTTC. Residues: CATTGGPSLGAGYTF. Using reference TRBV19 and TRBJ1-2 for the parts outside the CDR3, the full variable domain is DGGITQSPKYLFRKEGQNVTLSCEQNLNHDAMYWYRQDPGQGLRLIYYSQIVNDFQKGDIAEGYSVSREKKESFPLTVTSAQKNPTAFYLCATTGGPSLGAGYTFGSGTRLTVV.

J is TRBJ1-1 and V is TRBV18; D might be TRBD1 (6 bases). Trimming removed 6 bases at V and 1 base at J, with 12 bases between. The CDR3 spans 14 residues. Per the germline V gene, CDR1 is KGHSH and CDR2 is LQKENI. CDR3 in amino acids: CASSYDRPNTEAFF. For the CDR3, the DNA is TGTGCCAGCTCTTACGACAGGCCGAACACTGAAGCTTTCTTT.

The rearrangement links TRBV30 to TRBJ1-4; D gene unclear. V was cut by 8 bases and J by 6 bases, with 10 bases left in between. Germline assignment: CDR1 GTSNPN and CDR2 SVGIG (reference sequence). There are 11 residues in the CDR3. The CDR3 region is CAGPRDEKLFF. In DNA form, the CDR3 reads TGTGCCGGGCCGCGGGATGAAAAACTGTTTTTT. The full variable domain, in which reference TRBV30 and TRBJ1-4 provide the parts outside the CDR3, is SQTIHQWPATLVQPVGSPLSLECTVEGTSNPNLYWYRQAAGRGLQLLFYSVGIGQISSEVPQNLSASRPQDRQFILSSKKLLLSDSGFYLCAGPRDEKLFFGSGTQLSVL.